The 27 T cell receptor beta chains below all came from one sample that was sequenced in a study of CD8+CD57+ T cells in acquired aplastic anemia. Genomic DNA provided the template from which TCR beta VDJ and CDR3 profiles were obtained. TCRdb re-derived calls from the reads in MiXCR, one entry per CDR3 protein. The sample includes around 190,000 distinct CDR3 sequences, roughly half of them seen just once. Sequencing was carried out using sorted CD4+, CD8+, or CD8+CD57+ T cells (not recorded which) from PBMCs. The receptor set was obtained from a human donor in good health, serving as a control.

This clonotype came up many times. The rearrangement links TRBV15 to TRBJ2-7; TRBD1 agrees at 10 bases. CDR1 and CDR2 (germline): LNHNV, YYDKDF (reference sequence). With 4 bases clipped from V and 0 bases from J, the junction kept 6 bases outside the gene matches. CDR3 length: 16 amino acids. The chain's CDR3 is CATSNAGTGVSYEQYF. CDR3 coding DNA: TGTGCCACCAGCAACGCCGGGACAGGGGTCTCCTACGAGCAGTACTTC.

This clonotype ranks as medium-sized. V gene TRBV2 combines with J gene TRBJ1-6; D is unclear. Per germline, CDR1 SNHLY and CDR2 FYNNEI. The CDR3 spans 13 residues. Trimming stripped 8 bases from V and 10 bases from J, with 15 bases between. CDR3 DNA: TGTGCCAGCTACCGTGTAGGTCGGTCACCCCTCCACTTT. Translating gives CASYRVGRSPLHF. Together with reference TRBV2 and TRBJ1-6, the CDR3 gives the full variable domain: EPEVTQTPSHQVTQMGQEVILRCVPISNHLYFYWYRQILGQKVEFLVSFYNNEISEKSEIFDDQFSVERPDGSNFTLKIRSTKLEDSAMYFCASYRVGRSPLHFGNGTRLTVT.

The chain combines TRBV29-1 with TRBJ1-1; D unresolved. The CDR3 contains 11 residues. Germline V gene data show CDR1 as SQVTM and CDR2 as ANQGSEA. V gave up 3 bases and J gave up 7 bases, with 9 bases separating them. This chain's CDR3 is CSVEAQNEAFF. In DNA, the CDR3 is TGCAGCGTTGAGGCGCAGAATGAAGCTTTCTTT.

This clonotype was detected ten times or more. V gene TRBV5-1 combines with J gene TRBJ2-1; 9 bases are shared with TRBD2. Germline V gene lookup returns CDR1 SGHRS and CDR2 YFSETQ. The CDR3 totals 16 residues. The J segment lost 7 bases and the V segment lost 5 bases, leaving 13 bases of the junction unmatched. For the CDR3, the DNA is TGCGCCAGCAGTCCTCATAGCGGGGGAGCCGGGAATGAGCAGTTCTTC. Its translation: CASSPHSGGAGNEQFF.

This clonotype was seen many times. The CDR3 protein is CASSLSGTNNSPLHF. DNA for the CDR3: TGTGCCAGCAGCTTATCGGGGACTAATAATTCACCCCTCCACTTT. V and J are TRBV7-9 and TRBJ1-6; tentative D call: TRBD1 (5 bases). Trimming removed 2 bases at V and 5 bases at J, with 10 bases between. The CDR3 contains 15 residues. CDR1 is SEHNR, CDR2 FQNEAQ, per germline (reference sequence).

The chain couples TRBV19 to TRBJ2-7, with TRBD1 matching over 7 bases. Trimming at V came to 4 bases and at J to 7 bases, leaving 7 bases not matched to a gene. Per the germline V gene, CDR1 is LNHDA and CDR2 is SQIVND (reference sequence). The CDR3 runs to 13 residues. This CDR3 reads CASSTRGSGEQYF. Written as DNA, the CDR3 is TGTGCCAGTAGTACCAGGGGGTCGGGAGAGCAGTACTTC.

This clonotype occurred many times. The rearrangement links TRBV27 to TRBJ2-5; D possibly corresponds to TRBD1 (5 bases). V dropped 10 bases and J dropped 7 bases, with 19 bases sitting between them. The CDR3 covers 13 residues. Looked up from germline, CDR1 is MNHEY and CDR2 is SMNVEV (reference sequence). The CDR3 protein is CATSRTPRLTQYF. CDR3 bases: TGTGCCACCTCCCGGACACCCCGGCTGACCCAGTACTTC.

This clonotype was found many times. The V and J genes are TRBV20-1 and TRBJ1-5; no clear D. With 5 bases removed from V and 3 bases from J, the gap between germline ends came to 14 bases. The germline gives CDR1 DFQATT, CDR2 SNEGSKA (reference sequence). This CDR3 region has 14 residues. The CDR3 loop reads CSAPGDRDNQPQHF. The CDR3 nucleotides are TGCAGTGCTCCAGGAGATCGGGACAATCAGCCCCAGCATTTT.

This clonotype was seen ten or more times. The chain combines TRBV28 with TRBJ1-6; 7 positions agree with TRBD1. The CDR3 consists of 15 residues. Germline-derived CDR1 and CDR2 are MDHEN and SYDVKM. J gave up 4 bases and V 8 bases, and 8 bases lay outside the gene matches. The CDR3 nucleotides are TGTGCCAGCCGACAGGGACGGGTTTATAATTCACCCCTCCACTTT. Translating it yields CASRQGRVYNSPLHF.

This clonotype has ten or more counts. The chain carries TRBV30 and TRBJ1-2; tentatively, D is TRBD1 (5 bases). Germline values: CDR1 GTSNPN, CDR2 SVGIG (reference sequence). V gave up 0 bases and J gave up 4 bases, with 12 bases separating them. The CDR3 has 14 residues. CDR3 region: CAWSVPGRGYGYTF. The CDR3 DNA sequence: TGTGCCTGGAGTGTACCGGGTAGGGGCTATGGCTACACCTTC. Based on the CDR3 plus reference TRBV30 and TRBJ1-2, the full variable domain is SQTIHQWPATLVQPVGSPLSLECTVEGTSNPNLYWYRQAAGRGLQLLFYSVGIGQISSEVPQNLSASRPQDRQFILSSKKLLLSDSGFYLCAWSVPGRGYGYTFGSGTRLTVV.

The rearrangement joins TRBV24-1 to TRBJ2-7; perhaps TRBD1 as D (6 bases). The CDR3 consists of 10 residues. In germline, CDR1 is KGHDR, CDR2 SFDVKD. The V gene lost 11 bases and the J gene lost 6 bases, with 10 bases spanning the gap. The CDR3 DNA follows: TGTGCCAGGAGAGGGGGCGAGCAGTACTTC. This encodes CARRGGEQYF.

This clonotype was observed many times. CDR3 amino acids: CASSLGLAAYQETQYF. The CDR3 bases are TGTGCCAGCAGCTTAGGACTAGCGGCTTACCAAGAGACCCAGTACTTC. The V gene is TRBV11-2, the J gene TRBJ2-5, with 9 bases that match TRBD2. Germline V gives CDR1 SGHAT, CDR2 FQNNGV. This CDR3 spans 16 amino acids. Trimming took 1 base from V and 0 from J; bases not matched to a gene: 3.

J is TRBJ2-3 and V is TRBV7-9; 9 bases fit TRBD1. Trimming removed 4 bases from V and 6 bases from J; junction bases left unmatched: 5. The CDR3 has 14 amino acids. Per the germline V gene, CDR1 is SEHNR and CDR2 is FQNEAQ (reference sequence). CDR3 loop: CASSSLGTGDTQYF. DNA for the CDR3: TGTGCCAGCAGCTCCCTCGGGACAGGGGATACGCAGTATTTT.

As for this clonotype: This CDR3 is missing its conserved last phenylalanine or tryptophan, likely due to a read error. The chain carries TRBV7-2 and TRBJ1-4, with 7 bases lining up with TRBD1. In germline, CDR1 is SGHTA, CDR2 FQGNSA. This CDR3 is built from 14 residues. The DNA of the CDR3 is TGTGCCAGCAGCACAACCGGGACAGATGAAAGACTGTTTTCT. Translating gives CASSTTGTDERLFS.

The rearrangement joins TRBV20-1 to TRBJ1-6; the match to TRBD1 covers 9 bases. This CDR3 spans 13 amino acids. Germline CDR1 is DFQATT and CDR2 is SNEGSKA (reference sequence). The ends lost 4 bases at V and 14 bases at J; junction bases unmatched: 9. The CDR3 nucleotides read TGCAGTGCTACCAACCGGGACAGGGCCGCCCTCCACTTT. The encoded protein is CSATNRDRAALHF.

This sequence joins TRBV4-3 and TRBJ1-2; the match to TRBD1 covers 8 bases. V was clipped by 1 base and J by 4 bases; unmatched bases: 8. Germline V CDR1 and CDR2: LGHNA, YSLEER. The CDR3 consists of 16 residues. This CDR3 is CASSQVGQGRSYGYTF. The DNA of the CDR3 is TGCGCCAGCAGCCAAGTAGGACAGGGAAGGAGCTATGGCTACACCTTC.

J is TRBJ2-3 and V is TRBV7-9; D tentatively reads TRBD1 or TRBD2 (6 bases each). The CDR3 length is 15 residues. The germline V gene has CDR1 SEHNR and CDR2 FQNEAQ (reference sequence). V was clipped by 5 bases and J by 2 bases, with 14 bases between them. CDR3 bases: TGTGCCAGCAGCCGAGGGGGGACCCACACAGATACGCAGTATTTT. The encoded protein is CASSRGGTHTDTQYF. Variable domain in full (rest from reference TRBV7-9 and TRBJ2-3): DTGVSQNPRHKITKRGQNVTFRCDPISEHNRLYWYRQTLGQGPEFLTYFQNEAQLEKSRLLSDRFSAERPKGSFSTLEIQRTEQGDSAMYLCASSRGGTHTDTQYFGPGTRLTVL.

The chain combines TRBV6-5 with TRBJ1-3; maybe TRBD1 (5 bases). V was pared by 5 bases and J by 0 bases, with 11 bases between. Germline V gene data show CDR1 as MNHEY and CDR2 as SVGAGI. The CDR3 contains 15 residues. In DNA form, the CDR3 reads TGTGCCAGCAGTCGTTGGGGGGACTCTGGAAACACCATATATTTT. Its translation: CASSRWGDSGNTIYF.

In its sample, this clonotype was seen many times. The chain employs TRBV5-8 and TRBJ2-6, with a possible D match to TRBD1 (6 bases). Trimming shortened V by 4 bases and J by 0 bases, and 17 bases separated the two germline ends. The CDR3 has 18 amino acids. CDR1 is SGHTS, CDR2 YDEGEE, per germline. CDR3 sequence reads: CASSLLRGTLSGANVLTF. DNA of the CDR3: TGTGCCAGCAGCCTCCTCAGGGGTACCCTCTCTGGGGCCAACGTCCTGACTTTC. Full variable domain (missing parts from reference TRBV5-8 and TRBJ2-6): EAGVTQSPTHLIKTRGQQATLRCSPISGHTSVYWYQQALGLGLQFLLWYDEGEERNRGNFPPRFSGRQFPNYSSELNVNALELEDSALYLCASSLLRGTLSGANVLTFGAGSRLTVL.

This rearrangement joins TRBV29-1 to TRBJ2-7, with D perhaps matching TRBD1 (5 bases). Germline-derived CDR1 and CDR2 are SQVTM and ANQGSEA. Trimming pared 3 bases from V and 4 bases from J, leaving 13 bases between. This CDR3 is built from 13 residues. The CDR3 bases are TGCAGCGTTGAGAGTACAGGTATTTACGAGCAGTACTTC. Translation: CSVESTGIYEQYF.

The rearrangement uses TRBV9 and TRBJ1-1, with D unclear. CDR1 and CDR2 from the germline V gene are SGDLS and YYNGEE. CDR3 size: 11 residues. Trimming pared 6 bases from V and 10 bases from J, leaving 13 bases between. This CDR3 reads CASISPRGAFF. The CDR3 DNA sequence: TGTGCCAGCATCTCACCCCGGGGAGCTTTCTTT.

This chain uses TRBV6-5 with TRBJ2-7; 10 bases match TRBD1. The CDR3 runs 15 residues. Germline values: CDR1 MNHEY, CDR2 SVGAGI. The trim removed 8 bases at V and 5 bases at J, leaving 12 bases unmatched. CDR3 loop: CASLTGGQGRNEQYF. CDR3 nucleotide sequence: TGTGCCAGCCTGACGGGGGGACAGGGGCGGAACGAGCAGTACTTC.

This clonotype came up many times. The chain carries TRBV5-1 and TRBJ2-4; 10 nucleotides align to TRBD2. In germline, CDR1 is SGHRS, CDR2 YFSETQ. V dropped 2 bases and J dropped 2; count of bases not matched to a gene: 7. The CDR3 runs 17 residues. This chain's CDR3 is CASSLERGGDSKNIQYF. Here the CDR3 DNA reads TGCGCCAGCAGCTTAGAGCGGGGGGGCGATTCCAAAAACATTCAGTACTTC.

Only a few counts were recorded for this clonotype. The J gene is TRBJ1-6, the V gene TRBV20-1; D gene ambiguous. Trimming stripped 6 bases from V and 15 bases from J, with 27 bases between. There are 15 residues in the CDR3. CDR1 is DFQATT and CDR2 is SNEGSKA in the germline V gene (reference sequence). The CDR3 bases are TGCAGTGCAGAGGAGCGAGGAGGCCTTAAGAGTCACCTCCACTTT. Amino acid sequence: CSAEERGGLKSHLHF.

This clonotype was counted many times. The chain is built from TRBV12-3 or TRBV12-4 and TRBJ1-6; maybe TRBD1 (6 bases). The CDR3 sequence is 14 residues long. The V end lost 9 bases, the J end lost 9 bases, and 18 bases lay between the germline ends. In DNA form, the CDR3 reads TGTGCCAGTCAAAACCAGGGGCCATTTTCACCCCTCCACTTT. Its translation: CASQNQGPFSPLHF.

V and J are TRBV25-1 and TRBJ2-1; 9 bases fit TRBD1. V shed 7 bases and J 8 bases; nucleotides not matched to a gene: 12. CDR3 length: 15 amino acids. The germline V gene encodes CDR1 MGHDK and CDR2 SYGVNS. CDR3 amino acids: CASIPNRGHFDEQFF. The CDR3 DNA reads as TGTGCCAGCATCCCGAACAGGGGGCATTTCGATGAGCAGTTCTTC.

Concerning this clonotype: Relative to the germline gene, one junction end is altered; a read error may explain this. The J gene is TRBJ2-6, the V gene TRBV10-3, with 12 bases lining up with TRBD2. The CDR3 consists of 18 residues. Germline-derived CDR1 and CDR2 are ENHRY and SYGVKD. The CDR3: CASSEGLAGGAGANVLTF. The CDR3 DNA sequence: TGTGCCAGCAGTGAGGGTCTAGCGGGGGGGGCTGGGGCCAACGTCCTGACTTTC.